The clone carrying this T cell receptor beta chain has ten or more counts. The antigen remains unidentified. Amplification of TRBV12-4/TRBJ1-2 clonotypes used adaptor-ligated barcode primers. In TCRdb, the multiplex PCR reads were re-called with MiXCR into one record per CDR3 protein. This table holds 1,500 to 2,000 distinct CDR3 sequences, over 3.5% found once. General study points: Greatest tumor Treg TCR overlap was with tumor naive CD4+ cells.

The CDR3 is 13 amino acids. Trimming cost V 7 bases and J 13 bases, with 22 bases left between them. The chain couples TRBV12-3 or TRBV12-4 to TRBJ1-2, with TRBD1 as a possible D gene (6 bases). The sequenced sample was naive CD4+ T cells sorted from blood. As to subset: naive CD4+ T cells, CD4+CD45RA+CD25-. The clonotype originates from a female donor with breast cancer. CDR3 DNA sequence: TGTGCCAGCACCCCAGACAGGTCCTATGCCAGCACCTTC. The encoded protein is CASTPDRSYASTF.